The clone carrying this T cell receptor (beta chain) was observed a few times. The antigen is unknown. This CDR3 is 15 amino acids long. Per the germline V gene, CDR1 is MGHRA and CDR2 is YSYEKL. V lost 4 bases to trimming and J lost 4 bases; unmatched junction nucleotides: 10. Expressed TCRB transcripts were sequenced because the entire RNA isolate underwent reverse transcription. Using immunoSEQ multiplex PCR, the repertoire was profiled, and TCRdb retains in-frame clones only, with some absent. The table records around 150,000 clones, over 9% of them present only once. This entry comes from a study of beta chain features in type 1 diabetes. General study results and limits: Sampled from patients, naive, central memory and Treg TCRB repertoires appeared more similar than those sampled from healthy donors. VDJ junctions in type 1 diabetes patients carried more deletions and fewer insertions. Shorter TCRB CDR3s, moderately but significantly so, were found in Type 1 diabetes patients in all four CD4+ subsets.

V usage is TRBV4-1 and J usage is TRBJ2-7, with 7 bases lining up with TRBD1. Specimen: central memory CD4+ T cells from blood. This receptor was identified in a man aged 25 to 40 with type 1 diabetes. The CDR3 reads CASSPNRDSTYEQYF. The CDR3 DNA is TGCGCCAGCAGCCCCAACCGGGACAGCACATACGAGCAGTACTTC.